This T cell receptor (beta chain) was documented in a study of CD8+ T cells in alopecia areata. At the level of the study: Each of the treated patients was given oral tofacitinib, 5 to 10 mg twice daily, for moderate-to-severe alopecia areata. Study observations and caveats: Scalp clonality dropped significantly under tofacitinib, as did expanded CD8+ top-100 clones. Sequencing of scalp tissue also captures the resident alphabeta T cells of normal skin.

V was clipped by 10 bases and J by 5 bases, with 8 bases between them. CDR3 length equals 11 residues. CDR1 and CDR2 (germline): LNHDA, SQIVND (reference sequence). Documented treatment: oral pan-JAK inhibitor, 5-10 mg twice daily. Isolated RNA was reverse transcribed into cDNA used as the sequencing template. Assay used: immunoSEQ multiplex PCR; TCRdb lists only in-frame clones, some missing. The table has 60,000 to 90,000 clones, 60% to 70% seen once. This clone was seen a handful of times. Its antigen is currently unknown. V usage is TRBV19 and J usage is TRBJ2-2; no reliable D call. The sequence derives from a human donor with alopecia areata. Sample: CD8+ T cells sorted from blood, taken at week 24, from a patient treated with tofacitinib. CDR3 residues: CATGWTGELFF. The CDR3 nucleotides are TGTGCCACCGGTTGGACCGGGGAGCTGTTTTTT. The complete variable domain, with remaining parts taken from reference TRBV19 and TRBJ2-2, reads DGGITQSPKYLFRKEGQNVTLSCEQNLNHDAMYWYRQDPGQGLRLIYYSQIVNDFQKGDIAEGYSVSREKKESFPLTVTSAQKNPTAFYLCATGWTGELFFGEGSRLTVL.